This TCR beta chain was obtained from a study of blood T cell repertoires in COVID-19. Study context: Material from acute and convalescent COVID-19 was sourced from the United States, Italy and Spain. T cells, B-cell-depleted T cells, or PBMCs supplied cDNA or gDNA.

A single count supports this clone. In the authors' methods: Using reference gene primer amplification, nucleated cell counts were estimated. Some clones are missing from TCRdb's copy, which holds only in-frame ones; the method was immunoSEQ multiplex PCR. From that table come the V and J calls and clone size; the DNA was used to work out D and trimming. The data contain hundreds of thousands of clones, roughly 87% of them singletons. V was trimmed by 3 bases and J by 0 bases, leaving 12 bases between them. Germline V gene data show CDR1 as SGDLS and CDR2 as YYNGEE. The length of the CDR3 is 15 residues.

The receptor was isolated from a woman aged 18 to 35 who had recovered from COVID-19. The genes are TRBV9 and TRBJ1-1; D possibly corresponds to TRBD1 (5 bases). The specimen was PBMCs or T cells enriched from blood (not recorded which). The CDR3 bases are TGTGCCAGCAGCGCTCAGGGTGGGGTGAACACTGAAGCTTTCTTT. Protein product: CASSAQGGVNTEAFF.